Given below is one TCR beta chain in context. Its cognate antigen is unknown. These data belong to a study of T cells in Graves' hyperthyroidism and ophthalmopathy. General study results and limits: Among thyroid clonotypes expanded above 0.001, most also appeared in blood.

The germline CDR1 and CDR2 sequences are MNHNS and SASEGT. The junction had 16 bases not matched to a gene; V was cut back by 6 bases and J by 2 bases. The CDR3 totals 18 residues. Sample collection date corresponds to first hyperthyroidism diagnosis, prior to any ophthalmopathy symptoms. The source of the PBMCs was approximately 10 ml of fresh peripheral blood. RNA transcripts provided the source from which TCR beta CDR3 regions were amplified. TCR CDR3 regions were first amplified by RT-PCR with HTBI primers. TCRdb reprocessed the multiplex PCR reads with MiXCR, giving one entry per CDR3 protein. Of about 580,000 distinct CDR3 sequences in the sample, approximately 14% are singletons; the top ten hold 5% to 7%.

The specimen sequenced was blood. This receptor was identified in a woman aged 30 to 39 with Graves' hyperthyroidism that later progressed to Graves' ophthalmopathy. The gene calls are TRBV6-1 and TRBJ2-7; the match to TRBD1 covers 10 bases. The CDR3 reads CASSPRTSRTGGTYEQYF. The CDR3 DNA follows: TGTGCCAGCAGCCCTAGAACTTCCCGGACAGGGGGGACCTACGAGCAGTACTTC.